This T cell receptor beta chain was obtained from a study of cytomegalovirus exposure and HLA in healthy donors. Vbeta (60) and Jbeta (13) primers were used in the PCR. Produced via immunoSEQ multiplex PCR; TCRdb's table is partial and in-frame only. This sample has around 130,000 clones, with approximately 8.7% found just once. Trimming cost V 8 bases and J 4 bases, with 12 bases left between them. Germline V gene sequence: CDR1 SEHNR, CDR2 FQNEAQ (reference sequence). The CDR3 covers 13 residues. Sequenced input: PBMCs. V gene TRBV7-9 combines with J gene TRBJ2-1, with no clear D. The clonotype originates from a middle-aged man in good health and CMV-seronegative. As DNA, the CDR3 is TGTGCCAGCGAGTCTCCCTATTACAATGAGCAGTTCTTC. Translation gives CASESPYYNEQFF.